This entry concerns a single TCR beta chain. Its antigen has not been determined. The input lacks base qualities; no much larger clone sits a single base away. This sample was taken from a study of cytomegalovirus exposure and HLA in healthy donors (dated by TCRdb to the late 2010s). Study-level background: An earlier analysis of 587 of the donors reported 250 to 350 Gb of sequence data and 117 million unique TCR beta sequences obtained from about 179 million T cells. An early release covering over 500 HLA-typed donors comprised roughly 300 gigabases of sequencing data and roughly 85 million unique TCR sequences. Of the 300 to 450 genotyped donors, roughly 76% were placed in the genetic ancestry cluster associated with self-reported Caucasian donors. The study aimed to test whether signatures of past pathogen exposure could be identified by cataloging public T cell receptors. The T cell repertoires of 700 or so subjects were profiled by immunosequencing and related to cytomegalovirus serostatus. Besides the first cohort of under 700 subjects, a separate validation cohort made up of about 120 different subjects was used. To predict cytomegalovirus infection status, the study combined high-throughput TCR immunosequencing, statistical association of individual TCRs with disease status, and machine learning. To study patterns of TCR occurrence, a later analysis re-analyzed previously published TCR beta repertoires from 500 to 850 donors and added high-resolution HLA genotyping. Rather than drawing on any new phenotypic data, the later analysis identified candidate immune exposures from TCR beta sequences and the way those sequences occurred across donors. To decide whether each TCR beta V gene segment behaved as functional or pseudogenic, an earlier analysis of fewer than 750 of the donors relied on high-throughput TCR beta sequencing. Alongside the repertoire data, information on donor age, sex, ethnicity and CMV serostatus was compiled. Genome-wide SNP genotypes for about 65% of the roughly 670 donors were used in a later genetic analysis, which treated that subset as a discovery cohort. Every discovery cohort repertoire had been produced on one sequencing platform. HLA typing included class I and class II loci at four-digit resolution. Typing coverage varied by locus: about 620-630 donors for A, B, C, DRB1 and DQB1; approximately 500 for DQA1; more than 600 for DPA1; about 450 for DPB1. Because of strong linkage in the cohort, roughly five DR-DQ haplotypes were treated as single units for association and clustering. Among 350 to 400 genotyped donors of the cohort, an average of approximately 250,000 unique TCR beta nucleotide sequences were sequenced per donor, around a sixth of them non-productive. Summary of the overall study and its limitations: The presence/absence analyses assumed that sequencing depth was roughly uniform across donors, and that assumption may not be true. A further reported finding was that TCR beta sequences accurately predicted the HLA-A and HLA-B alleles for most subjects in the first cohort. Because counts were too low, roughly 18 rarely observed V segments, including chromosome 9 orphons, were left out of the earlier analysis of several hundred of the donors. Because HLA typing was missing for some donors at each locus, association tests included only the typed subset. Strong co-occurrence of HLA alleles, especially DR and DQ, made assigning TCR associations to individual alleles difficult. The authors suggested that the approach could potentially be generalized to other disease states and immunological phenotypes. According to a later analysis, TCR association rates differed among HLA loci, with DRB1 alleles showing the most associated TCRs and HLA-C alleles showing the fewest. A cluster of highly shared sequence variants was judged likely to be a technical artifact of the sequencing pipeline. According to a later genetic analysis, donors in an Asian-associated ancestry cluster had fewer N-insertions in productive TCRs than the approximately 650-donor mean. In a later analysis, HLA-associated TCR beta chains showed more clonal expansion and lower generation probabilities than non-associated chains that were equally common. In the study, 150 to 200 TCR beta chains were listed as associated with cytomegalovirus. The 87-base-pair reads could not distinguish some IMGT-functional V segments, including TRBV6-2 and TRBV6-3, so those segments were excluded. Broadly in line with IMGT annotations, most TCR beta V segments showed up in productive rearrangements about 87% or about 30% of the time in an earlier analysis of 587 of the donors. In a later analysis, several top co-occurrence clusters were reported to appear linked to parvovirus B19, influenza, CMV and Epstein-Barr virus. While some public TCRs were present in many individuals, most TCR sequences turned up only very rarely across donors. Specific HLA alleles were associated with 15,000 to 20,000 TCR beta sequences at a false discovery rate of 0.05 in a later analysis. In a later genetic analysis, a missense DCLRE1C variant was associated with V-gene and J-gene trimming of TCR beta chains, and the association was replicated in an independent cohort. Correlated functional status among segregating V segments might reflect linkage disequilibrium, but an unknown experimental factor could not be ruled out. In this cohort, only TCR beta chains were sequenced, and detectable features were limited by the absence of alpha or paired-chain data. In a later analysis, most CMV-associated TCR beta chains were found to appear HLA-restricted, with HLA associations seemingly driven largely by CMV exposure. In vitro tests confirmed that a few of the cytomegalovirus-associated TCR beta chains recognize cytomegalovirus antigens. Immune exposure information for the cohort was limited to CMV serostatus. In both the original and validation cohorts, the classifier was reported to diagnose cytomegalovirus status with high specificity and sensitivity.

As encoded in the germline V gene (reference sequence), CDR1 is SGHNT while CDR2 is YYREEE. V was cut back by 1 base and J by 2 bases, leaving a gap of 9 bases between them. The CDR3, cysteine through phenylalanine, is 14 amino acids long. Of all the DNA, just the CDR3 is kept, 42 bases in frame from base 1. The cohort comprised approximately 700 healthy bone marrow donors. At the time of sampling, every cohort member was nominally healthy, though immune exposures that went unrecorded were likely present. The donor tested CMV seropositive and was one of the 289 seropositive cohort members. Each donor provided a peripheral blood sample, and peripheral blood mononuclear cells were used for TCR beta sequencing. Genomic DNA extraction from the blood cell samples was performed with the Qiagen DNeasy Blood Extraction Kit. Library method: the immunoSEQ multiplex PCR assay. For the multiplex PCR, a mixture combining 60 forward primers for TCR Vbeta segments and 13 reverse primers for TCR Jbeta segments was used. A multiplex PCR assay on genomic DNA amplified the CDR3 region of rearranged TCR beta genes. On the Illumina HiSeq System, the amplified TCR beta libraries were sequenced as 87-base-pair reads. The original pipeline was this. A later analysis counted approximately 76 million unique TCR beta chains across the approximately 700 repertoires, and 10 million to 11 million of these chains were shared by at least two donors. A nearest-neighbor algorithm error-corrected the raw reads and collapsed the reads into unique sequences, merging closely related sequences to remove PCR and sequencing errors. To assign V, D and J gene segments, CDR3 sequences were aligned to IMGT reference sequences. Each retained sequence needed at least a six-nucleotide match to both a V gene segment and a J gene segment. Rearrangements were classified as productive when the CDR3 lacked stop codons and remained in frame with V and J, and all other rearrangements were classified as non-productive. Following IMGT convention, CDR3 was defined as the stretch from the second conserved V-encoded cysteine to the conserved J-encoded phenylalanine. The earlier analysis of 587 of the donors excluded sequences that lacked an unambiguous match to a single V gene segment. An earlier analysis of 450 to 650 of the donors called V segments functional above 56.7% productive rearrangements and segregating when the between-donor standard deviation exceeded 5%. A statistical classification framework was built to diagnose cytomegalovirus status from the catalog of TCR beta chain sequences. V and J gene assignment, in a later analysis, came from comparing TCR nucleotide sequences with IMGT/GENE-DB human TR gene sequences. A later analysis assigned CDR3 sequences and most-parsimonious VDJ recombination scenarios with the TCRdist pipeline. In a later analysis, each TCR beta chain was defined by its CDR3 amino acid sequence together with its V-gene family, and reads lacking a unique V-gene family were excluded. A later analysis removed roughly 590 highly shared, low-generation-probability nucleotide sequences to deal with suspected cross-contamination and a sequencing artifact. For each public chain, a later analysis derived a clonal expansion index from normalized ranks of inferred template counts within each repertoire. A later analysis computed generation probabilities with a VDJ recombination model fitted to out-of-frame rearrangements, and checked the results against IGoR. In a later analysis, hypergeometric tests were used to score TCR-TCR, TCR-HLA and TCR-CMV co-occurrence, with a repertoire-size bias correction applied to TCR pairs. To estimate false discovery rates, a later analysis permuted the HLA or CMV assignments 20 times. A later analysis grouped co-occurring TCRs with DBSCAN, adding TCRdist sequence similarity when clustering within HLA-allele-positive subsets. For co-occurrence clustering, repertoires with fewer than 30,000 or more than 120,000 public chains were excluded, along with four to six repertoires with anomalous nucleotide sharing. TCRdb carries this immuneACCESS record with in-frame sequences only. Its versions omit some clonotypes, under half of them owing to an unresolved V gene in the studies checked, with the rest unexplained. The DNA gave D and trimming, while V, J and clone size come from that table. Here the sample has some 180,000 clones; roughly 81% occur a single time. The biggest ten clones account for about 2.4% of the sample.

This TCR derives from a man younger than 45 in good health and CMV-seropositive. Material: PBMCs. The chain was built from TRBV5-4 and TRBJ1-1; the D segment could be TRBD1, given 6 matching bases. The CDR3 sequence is CASSLPTGNTEAFF. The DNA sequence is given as TGTGCCAGCAGCTTGCCGACAGGAAACACTGAAGCTTTCTTT.